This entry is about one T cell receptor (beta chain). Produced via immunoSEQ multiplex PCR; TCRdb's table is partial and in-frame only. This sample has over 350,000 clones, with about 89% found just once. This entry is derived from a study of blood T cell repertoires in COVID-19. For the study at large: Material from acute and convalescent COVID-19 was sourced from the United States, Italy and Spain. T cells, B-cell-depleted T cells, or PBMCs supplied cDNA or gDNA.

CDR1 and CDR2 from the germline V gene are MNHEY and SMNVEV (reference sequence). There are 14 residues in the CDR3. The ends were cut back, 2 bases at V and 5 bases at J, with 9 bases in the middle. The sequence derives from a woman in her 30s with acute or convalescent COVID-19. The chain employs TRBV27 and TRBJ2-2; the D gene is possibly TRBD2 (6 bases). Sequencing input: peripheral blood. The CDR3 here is CASSLMGRTGELFF. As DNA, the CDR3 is TGTGCCAGCAGTTTAATGGGGAGGACCGGGGAGCTGTTTTTT.